These 4 T cell receptor beta chains share one sample of origin, sequenced in a study of shared clonotypes between healthy human individuals. This table comes from immunoSEQ multiplex PCR, and its TCRdb copy is limited to in-frame clones, with some not included. The table lists roughly 1,500,000 clones, nearly 99% of them singletons. Material: naive CD4+ T cells sorted from blood. Sample subset: CD45RA+ positively selected. All receptors come from a man between 25 and 39 years old in good health.

The genes are TRBV9 and TRBJ1-2; a weak D match, TRBD1 (5 bases). Per the germline V gene, CDR1 is SGDLS and CDR2 is YYNGEE. The CDR3 length is 13 residues. With 0 bases removed from V and 9 bases from J, the gap between germline ends came to 12 bases. The CDR3 DNA reads TGTGCCAGCAGCGTAGATGGAGGGACGCGCTACACCTTC. Its translation is CASSVDGGTRYTF.

This clone was observed once. This chain joins TRBV29-1 and TRBJ2-3, with a weak D call TRBD1 (5 bases). This CDR3 has 16 amino acids. CDR1 is SQVTM and CDR2 is ANQGSEA in the germline V gene. V was cut by 7 bases and J by 0 bases, with 20 bases left in between. For the CDR3, the DNA is TGCAGCGCCGCACTAACAGGATCTTCTAGCACAGATACGCAGTATTTT. It specifies CSAALTGSSSTDTQYF.

V is TRBV29-1 and J is TRBJ2-1, with 16 bases matching TRBD2. The CDR3 is 18 residues long. The germline CDR1 and CDR2 sequences are SQVTM and ANQGSEA. J was trimmed by 4 bases and V by 6 bases; bases with no gene match: 12. For the CDR3, the DNA is TGCAGCGTCCTTACCGGGACTAGCGGGAGGGCGGTGTACAATGAGCAGTTCTTC. Residues: CSVLTGTSGRAVYNEQFF.

V is TRBV5-1 and J is TRBJ2-2; D may match TRBD1 or TRBD2 (7 bases each). The ends were cut back, 3 bases at V and 4 bases at J, with 16 bases in the middle. This CDR3 is built from 16 residues. The germline V gene has CDR1 SGHRS and CDR2 YFSETQ. The CDR3 DNA sequence: TGCGCCAGCAGCTCCCGACTAGCAGGGGGCACCGGGGAGCTGTTTTTT. Protein sequence: CASSSRLAGGTGELFF.